A single sample gave rise to the 12 T cell receptor beta chains below, sequenced in a study of blood T cell repertoires in COVID-19. Using immunoSEQ multiplex PCR, the repertoire was profiled, and TCRdb retains in-frame clones only, with some absent. The profile shows 110,000 or so clones, 84% of them singletons. Sequencing used peripheral blood. The receptors come from a woman in her thirties or forties with acute or convalescent COVID-19.

The genes are TRBV2 and TRBJ1-3; unclear D gene. Trimming took 4 bases from V and 0 from J, leaving 4 bases between them. Germline values: CDR1 SNHLY, CDR2 FYNNEI. The CDR3 is 13 residues long. The CDR3 reads CASSVYSGNTIYF. DNA for the CDR3: TGTGCCAGCAGTGTATACTCTGGAAACACCATATATTTT.

The chain couples TRBV5-6 to TRBJ1-4; D gene ambiguous. The germline V and J ends were trimmed by 1 base and 10 bases, with 11 bases remaining between them. CDR1 is SGHDT and CDR2 is YYEEEE in the germline V gene. The CDR3 covers 13 residues. Here the CDR3 DNA reads TGTGCCAGCAGCTTGCAGCAGGCCGGAAAACTGTTTTTT. Protein product: CASSLQQAGKLFF.

The rearrangement links TRBV7-4 to TRBJ2-7; unclear D gene. With 3 bases removed from V and 2 bases from J, the gap between germline ends came to 5 bases. The CDR3 contains 12 residues. Looked up from germline, CDR1 is SGHVT and CDR2 is SQSDAQ. DNA for the CDR3: TGTGCCAGCAGCTTTCCTCCCTACGAGCAGTACTTC. Amino acids: CASSFPPYEQYF.

The rearrangement joins TRBV6-6 to TRBJ2-2; D is perhaps TRBD2 (7 bases). V lost 6 bases and J 6 bases, leaving 20 bases between the germline ends. Germline assignment: CDR1 MNHNY and CDR2 SVGAGI (reference sequence). This CDR3 is 16 amino acids long. As DNA, the CDR3 is TGTGCCAGCAGCTATCTCCCGGGGGGCAGGGCCGGGGAGCTGTTTTTT. Residues: CASSYLPGGRAGELFF.

CDR3 in DNA: TGTGCCAGCGGACAGGGCCAAACCATCAGCGGGGCTAGCACAGATACGCAGTATTTT. Translating it yields CASGQGQTISGASTDTQYF. The chain joins TRBV9 to TRBJ2-3, with D possibly matching TRBD1 (8 bases). Per germline, CDR1 SGDLS and CDR2 YYNGEE. The CDR3 runs to 19 residues. V was pared by 7 bases and J by 0 bases, with 27 bases between.

The chain combines TRBV7-9 with TRBJ2-7, with unresolved D. The ends were cut back, 4 bases at V and 3 bases at J, with 7 bases in the middle. The CDR3 is made up of 12 amino acids. Germline loops: CDR1 SEHNR, CDR2 FQNEAQ (reference sequence). The CDR3 here is CASSSLDYEQYF. The DNA of the CDR3 is TGTGCCAGCAGCTCCCTAGACTACGAGCAGTACTTC.

In this sample, this clone turned up once. The rearrangement links TRBV9 to TRBJ2-7; 12 bases line up with TRBD2. The CDR3 spans 16 residues. With 0 bases clipped from V and 5 bases from J, the junction kept 6 bases outside the gene matches. CDR1 and CDR2 (germline): SGDLS, YYNGEE. The CDR3 loop is CASSVALAGGANEQYF. The CDR3, as DNA: TGTGCCAGCAGCGTAGCACTAGCGGGGGGTGCCAACGAGCAGTACTTC.

This clone was found once. The genes are TRBV4-3 and TRBJ1-1; the D is unclear. V was pared by 1 base and J by 7 bases, with 22 bases between. The CDR3 contains 17 residues. CDR1 and CDR2 (germline): LGHNA, YSLEER. DNA for the CDR3: TGCGCCAGCAGCCAAGGAAAAGGACGGGCCTCGGCGGGTGAAGCTTTCTTT. Translating gives CASSQGKGRASAGEAFF.

The chain links TRBV5-4 to TRBJ2-4; the D is unclear. Germline CDR1 reads SGHNT; CDR2 reads YYREEE (reference sequence). Trimming stripped 4 bases from V and 1 base from J, with 6 bases between. The CDR3 runs to 13 residues. The CDR3 loop is CASSHKAKNIQYF. The CDR3 coding sequence is TGTGCCAGCAGCCACAAGGCCAAAAACATTCAGTACTTC. The complete variable domain, with remaining parts taken from reference TRBV5-4 and TRBJ2-4, reads ETGVTQSPTHLIKTRGQQVTLRCSSQSGHNTVSWYQQALGQGPQFIFQYYREEENGRGNFPPRFSGLQFPNYSSELNVNALELDDSALYLCASSHKAKNIQYFGAGTRLSVL.

V and J are TRBV30 and TRBJ1-6; TRBD1 matches 7 bases. V trimming: 3 bases; J trimming: 6 bases; junction bases outside the gene matches: 11. The CDR3 has 16 residues. Germline-derived CDR1 and CDR2 are GTSNPN and SVGIG (reference sequence). CDR3: CAWSRRQGSGNSPLHF. In nucleotides, the CDR3 is TGTGCCTGGAGCCGCCGACAGGGTAGTGGTAATTCACCCCTCCACTTT.

This rearrangement joins TRBV11-2 to TRBJ2-3; the match to TRBD2 covers 10 bases. Germline V gene lookup returns CDR1 SGHAT and CDR2 FQNNGV. The ends lost 4 bases at V and 5 bases at J; junction bases unmatched: 6. The CDR3 is 15 amino acids. The CDR3 here is CASSWGTSDRDTQYF. Here the CDR3 DNA reads TGTGCCAGCAGCTGGGGGACTAGCGATAGAGATACGCAGTATTTT.

This clone was recorded a few times. The CDR3 sequence is CASSIGVAGLIEQYF. DNA for the CDR3: TGTGCCAGTAGTATTGGGGTAGCGGGGCTCATCGAGCAGTACTTC. The V and J genes are TRBV19 and TRBJ2-7, with TRBD2 matching 8 bases. The germline gives CDR1 LNHDA, CDR2 SQIVND (reference sequence). The CDR3 extends over 15 amino acids. Unmatched junction bases numbered 10, after V lost 3 bases and J lost 6 bases.